The clone carrying this TCR beta chain was counted only a few times. Original processing notes: Quantification of nucleated cells was approximated via reference gene primer amplification. Clones were read by immunoSEQ multiplex PCR, and TCRdb kept only the in-frame ones, dropping some. V and J calls and clone size are copied from that table; D and trimming were computed from the DNA. The table records around 160,000 clones, over 75% of them present only once. The CDR3 totals 18 residues. Germline V gene data show CDR1 as WSHSY and CDR2 as SAAADI. V dropped 1 base and J dropped 4; count of bases not matched to a gene: 12. The data derive from a study of blood T cell repertoires in COVID-19. The wider study: Italy, Spain and the United States were the sources of the convalescent and acute COVID-19 samples. Nucleic acid was either cDNA or gDNA, and it came from T cells, B-cell-depleted T cells, or PBMCs.

This sequence joins TRBV10-2 and TRBJ2-7, with 11 bases aligning to TRBD2. The specimen sequenced was peripheral blood. This receptor was obtained from a human donor in a cohort sampled during active COVID-19. The CDR3 reads CASSEFGATSGRWYEQYF. Written as DNA, the CDR3 is TGCGCCAGCAGTGAGTTCGGGGCTACTAGCGGGAGATGGTACGAGCAGTACTTC.